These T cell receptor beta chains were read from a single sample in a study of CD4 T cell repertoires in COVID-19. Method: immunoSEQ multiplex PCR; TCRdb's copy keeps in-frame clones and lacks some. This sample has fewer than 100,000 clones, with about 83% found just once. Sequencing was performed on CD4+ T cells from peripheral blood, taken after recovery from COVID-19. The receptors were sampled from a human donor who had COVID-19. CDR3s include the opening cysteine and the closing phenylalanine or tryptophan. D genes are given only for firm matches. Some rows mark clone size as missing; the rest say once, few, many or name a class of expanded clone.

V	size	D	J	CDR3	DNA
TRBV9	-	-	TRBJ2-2	CASSPRTDATNTGELFF	TGTGCCAGCAGCCCCCGGACTGATGCTACGAACACCGGGGAGCTGTTTTTT
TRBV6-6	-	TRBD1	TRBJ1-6	CASSYTGDNSPLHF	TGTGCCAGCAGTTACACAGGGGATAATTCACCCCTCCACTTT
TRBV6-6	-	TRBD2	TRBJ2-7	CASSQTSGYYEQYF	TGTGCCAGCAGTCAGACTAGCGGATACTACGAGCAGTACTTC
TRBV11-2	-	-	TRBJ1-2	CASSLELANYGYTF	TGTGCCAGCAGCTTAGAGCTAGCAAACTATGGCTACACCTTC
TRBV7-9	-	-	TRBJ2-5	CASSLLDSQETQYF	TGTGCCAGCAGCTTACTAGACAGTCAAGAGACCCAGTACTTC
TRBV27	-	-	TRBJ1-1	CASSSDINTEAFF	TGTGCCAGCAGTTCCGACATCAACACTGAAGCTTTCTTT
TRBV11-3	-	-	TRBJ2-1	CASSLTSLWGISEQFF	TGTGCCAGCAGCCTAACTAGTTTATGGGGTATTAGTGAGCAGTTCTTC
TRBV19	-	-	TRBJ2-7	CASSIGLANYEQYF	TGTGCCAGTAGTATAGGGCTAGCGAACTACGAGCAGTACTTC
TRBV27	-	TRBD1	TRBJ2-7	CASSPRTGGGGQYF	TGTGCCAGCAGCCCCCGGACAGGGGGCGGAGGGCAGTACTTC
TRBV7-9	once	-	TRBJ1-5	CASSDQGNQPQHF	TGTGCCAGCAGCGATCAAGGAAATCAGCCCCAGCATTTT
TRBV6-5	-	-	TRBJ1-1	CASIKRGNTEAFF	TGTGCCAGCATCAAAAGGGGGAACACTGAAGCTTTCTTT
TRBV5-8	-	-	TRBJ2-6	CASSLDRSGANVLTF	TGTGCCAGCAGCTTGGATAGATCTGGGGCCAACGTCCTGACTTTC
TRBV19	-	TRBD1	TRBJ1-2	CASSSRTGSYGYTF	TGTGCCAGTAGCAGTCGGACAGGGTCCTATGGCTACACCTTC
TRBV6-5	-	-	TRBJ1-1	CASTLWREGTEAFF	TGTGCCAGCACCTTGTGGAGGGAAGGCACTGAAGCTTTCTTT
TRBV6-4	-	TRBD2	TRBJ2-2	CATKLFGLAGGNTGELFF	TGTGCCACCAAACTCTTCGGACTAGCGGGAGGGAACACCGGGGAGCTGTTTTTT
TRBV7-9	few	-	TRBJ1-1	CASRPTSGINTEAFF	TGTGCCAGCAGGCCTACATCCGGGATCAACACTGAAGCTTTCTTT
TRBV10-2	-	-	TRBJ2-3	CASREGPAGTDTQYF	TGCGCCAGCAGGGAGGGGCCGGCAGGCACAGATACGCAGTATTTT
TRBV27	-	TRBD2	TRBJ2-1	CASSGKAGGPNRNNEQFF	TGTGCCAGCAGTGGAAAGGCGGGAGGGCCAAATAGGAACAATGAGCAGTTCTTC
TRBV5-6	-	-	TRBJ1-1	CASSLDQVNTEAFF	TGTGCCAGCAGCTTGGACCAGGTTAACACTGAAGCTTTCTTT
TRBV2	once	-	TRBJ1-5	CASSERDLNQPQHF	TGTGCCAGCAGTGAAAGGGACCTAAATCAGCCCCAGCATTTT
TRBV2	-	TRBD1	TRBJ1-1	CASSVTQGAFF	TGTGCCAGCAGTGTGACACAGGGGGCTTTCTTT
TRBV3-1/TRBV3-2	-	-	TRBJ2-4	CASSQALAKNIQYF	TGTGCCAGCAGCCAAGCCTTAGCCAAAAACATTCAGTACTTC
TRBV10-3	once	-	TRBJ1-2	CAISDREEGYTF	TGTGCCATCAGTGATCGGGAAGAGGGCTACACCTTC
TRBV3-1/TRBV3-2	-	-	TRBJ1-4	CASSQGAYDEKLFF	TGTGCCAGCAGCCAAGGTGCATATGATGAAAAACTGTTTTTT
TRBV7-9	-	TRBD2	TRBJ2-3	CASSFGTSGRTDTQYF	TGTGCCAGCAGCTTCGGGACTAGCGGGAGAACAGATACGCAGTATTTT
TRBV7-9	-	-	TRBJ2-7	CASSRSHSYEQYF	TGTGCCAGCAGCCGGAGTCACTCCTACGAGCAGTACTTC
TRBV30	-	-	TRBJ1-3	CAWISSGNTIYF	TGTGCCTGGATATCCTCTGGAAACACCATATATTTT
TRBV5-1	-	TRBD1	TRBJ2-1	CASTNLDREVNEQFF	TGCGCCAGCACGAATCTGGACAGGGAGGTGAATGAGCAGTTCTTC
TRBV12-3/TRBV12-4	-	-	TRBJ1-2	CATPSRGNYGYTF	TGTGCCACCCCCTCCAGGGGTAACTATGGCTACACCTTC
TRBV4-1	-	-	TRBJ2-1	CASSQDGRGFINEQFF	TGCGCCAGCAGCCAAGATGGCAGGGGATTTATCAATGAGCAGTTCTTC
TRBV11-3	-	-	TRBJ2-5	CASSRGPQETQYF	TGTGCCAGCAGCAGGGGTCCCCAAGAGACCCAGTACTTC
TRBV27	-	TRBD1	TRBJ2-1	CASSWGTGGLNNEQFF	TGTGCCAGCAGTTGGGGGACAGGGGGCTTAAACAATGAGCAGTTCTTC
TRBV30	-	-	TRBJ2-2	CAWSVSTVVVHGELFF	TGTGCCTGGAGTGTATCCACAGTAGTAGTCCACGGGGAGCTGTTTTTT
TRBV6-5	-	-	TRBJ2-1	CASRGPGSDEQFF	TGTGCCAGCAGGGGGCCGGGGAGCGATGAGCAGTTCTTC
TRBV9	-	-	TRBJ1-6	CASSVESGSGNNSPLHF	TGTGCCAGCAGCGTAGAATCAGGTTCGGGTAATAATTCACCCCTCCACTTT
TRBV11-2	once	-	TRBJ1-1	CASSGWGGDEAFF	TGTGCCAGCAGCGGCTGGGGGGGAGATGAAGCTTTCTTT
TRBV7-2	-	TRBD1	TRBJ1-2	CASSFNQDRSGYTF	TGTGCCAGCAGCTTCAACCAGGACAGGTCGGGCTACACCTTC
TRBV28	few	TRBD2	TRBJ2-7	CASSLIMFTSGNYEQYF	TGTGCCAGCAGTCTCATCATGTTCACTAGCGGGAACTACGAGCAGTACTTC
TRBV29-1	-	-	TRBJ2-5	CSVVEQGTKTQYF	TGCAGCGTCGTAGAACAGGGCACGAAGACCCAGTACTTC
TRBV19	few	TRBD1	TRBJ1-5	CASSTGVRQPQHF	TGTGCCAGTTCAACAGGGGTACGGCAGCCCCAGCATTTT
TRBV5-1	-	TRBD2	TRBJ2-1	CASSLGAGGSYNEQFF	TGCGCCAGCAGCTTGGGAGCGGGAGGGTCCTACAATGAGCAGTTCTTC
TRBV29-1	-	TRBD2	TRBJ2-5	CSVRTSGEGTQYF	TGCAGCGTCCGGACTAGCGGGGAGGGGACCCAGTACTTC
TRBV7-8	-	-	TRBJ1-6	CASSLASGGSPLHF	TGTGCCAGCAGCTTAGCCTCTGGGGGTTCACCCCTCCACTTT
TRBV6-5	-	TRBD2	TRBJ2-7	CASSIGGGSYEQYF	TGTGCCAGCAGTATAGGCGGGGGCTCCTACGAGCAGTACTTC